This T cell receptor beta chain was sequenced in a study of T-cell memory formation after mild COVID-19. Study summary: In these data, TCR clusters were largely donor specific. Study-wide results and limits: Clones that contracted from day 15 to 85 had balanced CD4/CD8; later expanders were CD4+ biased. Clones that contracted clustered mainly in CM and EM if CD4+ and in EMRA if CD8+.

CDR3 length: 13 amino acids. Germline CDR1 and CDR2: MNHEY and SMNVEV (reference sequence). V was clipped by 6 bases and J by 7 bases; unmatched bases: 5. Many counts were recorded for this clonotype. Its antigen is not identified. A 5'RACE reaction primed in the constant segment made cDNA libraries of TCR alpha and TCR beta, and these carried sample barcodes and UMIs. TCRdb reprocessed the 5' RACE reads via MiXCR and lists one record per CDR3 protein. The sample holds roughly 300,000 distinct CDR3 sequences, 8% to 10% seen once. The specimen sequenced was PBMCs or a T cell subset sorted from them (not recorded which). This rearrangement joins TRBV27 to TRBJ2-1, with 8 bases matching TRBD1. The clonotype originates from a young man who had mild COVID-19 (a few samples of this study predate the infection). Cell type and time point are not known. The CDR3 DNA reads TGTGCCAGCAGGCCAGGGGGCGGGAATGAGCAGTTCTTC. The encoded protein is CASRPGGGNEQFF.